Reported below is one T cell receptor (beta chain). This clonotype was recorded at least ten times. Its antigen is not yet known. No much larger clonotype is one base removed from it; base qualities were not supplied. This sample was included in a study of CDR3 diversity in severe acne (dated by TCRdb to between 2019 and 2020). The germline V gene gives CDR1 as SGHRS and CDR2 as YFSETQ. Counted from cysteine to phenylalanine, this CDR3 has 15 amino acids. The DNA shown is the 45-base CDR3, in frame from base 1. Germline trimming amounts to 4 bases on V and 4 bases on J, with 5 as the count of junction bases outside the gene matches. Library preparation was by PCR. Sequencing instrument: Illumina HiSeq 2000. TCRdb applied fastp at Q25 and MiXCR to the public reads, then kept only in-frame beta chains. Every CDR3 protein is listed once, alongside the most common genes and DNA of its rows. The sample profile shows more than 85,000 distinct CDR3 sequences; roughly 52% of them were found once. Together, the top ten hold roughly a tenth of the sample.

Material: blood. The chain was built from TRBV5-1 and TRBJ2-2, with 9 central nucleotides matching TRBD1. This TCR derives from a male donor in good health, serving as a control. CDR3 region: CASSEGQGGTGELFF. The DNA reads as follows: TGCGCCAGCAGCGAGGGACAGGGAGGCACCGGGGAGCTGTTTTTT.